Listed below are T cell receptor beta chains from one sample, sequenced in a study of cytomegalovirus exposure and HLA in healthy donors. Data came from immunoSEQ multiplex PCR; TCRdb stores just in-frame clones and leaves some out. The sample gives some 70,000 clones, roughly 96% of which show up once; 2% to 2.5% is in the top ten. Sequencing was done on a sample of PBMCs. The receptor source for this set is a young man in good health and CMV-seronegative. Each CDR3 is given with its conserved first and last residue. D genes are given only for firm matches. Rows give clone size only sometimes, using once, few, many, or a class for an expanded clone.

CDR3nt: TGTGCCAGTAGTATCCGGGTAGCGGGAGTAAATTACAATGAGCAGTTCTTC
CDR3aa: CASSIRVAGVNYNEQFF
abundance: -
d_gene: TRBD2
j_gene: TRBJ2-1
v_gene: TRBV19

CDR3nt: TGCGCCAGCAGCTTACAGGGTTGGTACGAGCAGTACTTC
CDR3aa: CASSLQGWYEQYF
abundance: -
d_gene: -
j_gene: TRBJ2-7
v_gene: TRBV5-1

CDR3nt: TGTGCCAGTAGCTCAGGGACAGAGAACACTGAAGCTTTCTTT
CDR3aa: CASSSGTENTEAFF
abundance: -
d_gene: TRBD1
j_gene: TRBJ1-1
v_gene: TRBV19

CDR3nt: TGTGCCAGCAGTGAAGCCGAGCATCAGCCCCAGCATTTT
CDR3aa: CASSEAEHQPQHF
abundance: -
d_gene: -
j_gene: TRBJ1-5
v_gene: TRBV6-1

CDR3nt: TGTGCCAGCAGCAAACATACTAGCGGATTCAATGAGCAGTTCTTC
CDR3aa: CASSKHTSGFNEQFF
abundance: once
d_gene: -
j_gene: TRBJ2-1
v_gene: TRBV21-1

CDR3nt: TGTGCCAGCAGCGTAGGGCAGGGTGCCTACGAGCAGTACTTC
CDR3aa: CASSVGQGAYEQYF
abundance: -
d_gene: -
j_gene: TRBJ2-7
v_gene: TRBV9

CDR3nt: TGTGCCAGCCATCCGGGACAGGGCCCAGATACGCAGTATTTT
CDR3aa: CASHPGQGPDTQYF
abundance: -
d_gene: TRBD1
j_gene: TRBJ2-3
v_gene: TRBV9

CDR3nt: TGTGCCAGCAGCTTAGCTAGCGGGAGTGTAGATACGCAGTATTTT
CDR3aa: CASSLASGSVDTQYF
abundance: -
d_gene: TRBD2
j_gene: TRBJ2-3
v_gene: TRBV7-8

CDR3nt: TGTGCCAGCAGCCTCACGGACAGGGGGCGGAGGGAGACCCAGTACTTC
CDR3aa: CASSLTDRGRRETQYF
abundance: few
d_gene: TRBD1
j_gene: TRBJ2-5
v_gene: TRBV28

CDR3nt: TGTGCCAGCAGCCCTGACAGGGACTACGAGCAGTACTTC
CDR3aa: CASSPDRDYEQYF
abundance: -
d_gene: TRBD1
j_gene: TRBJ2-7
v_gene: TRBV5-8

CDR3nt: TGTGCCATCAGTGAAGGGGGGACAGGGGGCATCGAGACCCAGTACTTC
CDR3aa: CAISEGGTGGIETQYF
abundance: -
d_gene: TRBD1
j_gene: TRBJ2-5
v_gene: TRBV10-3

CDR3nt: TGTGCCATCAGTGCAGCGGGAAATGTTCAAGAGACCCAGTACTTC
CDR3aa: CAISAAGNVQETQYF
abundance: -
d_gene: TRBD2
j_gene: TRBJ2-5
v_gene: TRBV10-3

CDR3nt: TGCAGCGGTAGAGACACTGAAGCTTTCTTT
CDR3aa: CSGRDTEAFF
abundance: -
d_gene: -
j_gene: TRBJ1-1
v_gene: TRBV29-1

CDR3nt: TGTGCCAGCAGCCCCGGGACAGGGCGCTCCTACGAGCAGTACTTC
CDR3aa: CASSPGTGRSYEQYF
abundance: -
d_gene: TRBD1
j_gene: TRBJ2-7
v_gene: TRBV7-2

CDR3nt: TGTGCCAGTCGTGGAGTGGATTTCAACACTGAAGCTTTCTTT
CDR3aa: CASRGVDFNTEAFF
abundance: -
d_gene: -
j_gene: TRBJ1-1
v_gene: TRBV19

CDR3nt: TGTGCCAGCAGCCTAGCGGTTACCTACGAGCAGTACTTC
CDR3aa: CASSLAVTYEQYF
abundance: -
d_gene: TRBD2
j_gene: TRBJ2-7
v_gene: TRBV5-6

CDR3nt: TGTGCCAGCAGTCTCAGAGGGCTCACTGAAGCTTTCTTT
CDR3aa: CASSLRGLTEAFF
abundance: -
d_gene: -
j_gene: TRBJ1-1
v_gene: TRBV2

CDR3nt: TGTGCCAGCCTCGAGGCAGGGGGCGATTGGAAGGACACCATATATTTT
CDR3aa: CASLEAGGDWKDTIYF
abundance: once
d_gene: TRBD1
j_gene: TRBJ1-3
v_gene: TRBV2

CDR3nt: TGTGCCAGCAGTGACTCGGGGGTTGGTGAGCAGTTCTTC
CDR3aa: CASSDSGVGEQFF
abundance: -
d_gene: -
j_gene: TRBJ2-1
v_gene: TRBV2

CDR3nt: TGTGCCAGCAGCCAGGGCAGCCTCAGGTTAGAGCTGTTTTTT
CDR3aa: CASSQGSLRLELFF
abundance: -
d_gene: -
j_gene: TRBJ2-2
v_gene: TRBV14

CDR3nt: TGTGCCAGCAGTGAAGTTTGGGGGGGGCAAGGAGAAAAACTGTTTTTT
CDR3aa: CASSEVWGGQGEKLFF
abundance: -
d_gene: -
j_gene: TRBJ1-4
v_gene: TRBV6-1

CDR3nt: TGTGCCAGCAGCCCGGGCCGGACAGGTCAAGAGACCCAGTACTTC
CDR3aa: CASSPGRTGQETQYF
abundance: -
d_gene: TRBD1
j_gene: TRBJ2-5
v_gene: TRBV5-4

CDR3nt: TGTGCCAGCAGTGAATCCCCGGGGAGGGGGGAGACCCAGTACTTC
CDR3aa: CASSESPGRGETQYF
abundance: -
d_gene: -
j_gene: TRBJ2-5
v_gene: TRBV6-1

CDR3nt: TGTGCCAGCAGCTCCGGGGACTCCACCGGGGAGCTGTTTTTT
CDR3aa: CASSSGDSTGELFF
abundance: -
d_gene: -
j_gene: TRBJ2-2
v_gene: TRBV7-3

CDR3nt: TGTGCCAGTAGTATCATCGGACTAGCGGGAGGAAATGAGCAGTTCTTC
CDR3aa: CASSIIGLAGGNEQFF
abundance: -
d_gene: TRBD2
j_gene: TRBJ2-1
v_gene: TRBV19

CDR3nt: TGTGCCAGCAGCCCCTGGACAGGGGATCTCACAGATACGCAGTATTTT
CDR3aa: CASSPWTGDLTDTQYF
abundance: -
d_gene: TRBD1
j_gene: TRBJ2-3
v_gene: TRBV11-2

CDR3nt: TGTGCCAGCGGCGGAAGGGGGGGCTATGGCTACACCTTC
CDR3aa: CASGGRGGYGYTF
abundance: -
d_gene: -
j_gene: TRBJ1-2
v_gene: TRBV2

CDR3nt: TGTGCCAGCAGTTACCAGAGACAGTCTAACTATGGCTACACCTTC
CDR3aa: CASSYQRQSNYGYTF
abundance: -
d_gene: -
j_gene: TRBJ1-2
v_gene: TRBV6-5

CDR3nt: TGTGCCAGCAGCTTAGGCAGCTATGGCTACACCTTC
CDR3aa: CASSLGSYGYTF
abundance: -
d_gene: -
j_gene: TRBJ1-2
v_gene: TRBV13

CDR3nt: TGTGCCAGCAGCTTTGGGACAGGGATCTACAATGAGCAGTTCTTC
CDR3aa: CASSFGTGIYNEQFF
abundance: once
d_gene: TRBD1
j_gene: TRBJ2-1
v_gene: TRBV5-4

CDR3nt: TGTGCCAGCAGCTTAGGACTAGCGGGAGGGTTCTACAATGAGCAGTTCTTC
CDR3aa: CASSLGLAGGFYNEQFF
abundance: -
d_gene: TRBD2
j_gene: TRBJ2-1
v_gene: TRBV11-3

CDR3nt: TGTGCCAGCAGCTTAGGGTCGGGGGGTAACTATGGCTACACCTTC
CDR3aa: CASSLGSGGNYGYTF
abundance: -
d_gene: -
j_gene: TRBJ1-2
v_gene: TRBV7-2

CDR3nt: TGTGCCAGCAGTGGGAGGGAAATGAACACTGAAGCTTTCTTT
CDR3aa: CASSGREMNTEAFF
abundance: -
d_gene: -
j_gene: TRBJ1-1
v_gene: TRBV2

CDR3nt: TGTGCCAGCAGGCGGGGACTAGCGGAGGACACAGATACGCAGTATTTT
CDR3aa: CASRRGLAEDTDTQYF
abundance: -
d_gene: TRBD2
j_gene: TRBJ2-3
v_gene: TRBV2

CDR3nt: TGCAGCGTTGAAGAGGAGCAACCAGCTGGAAACACCATATATTTT
CDR3aa: CSVEEEQPAGNTIYF
abundance: -
d_gene: -
j_gene: TRBJ1-3
v_gene: TRBV29-1

CDR3nt: TGTGCCAGCAGTGGTACAGCGAACACTGAAGCTTTCTTT
CDR3aa: CASSGTANTEAFF
abundance: once
d_gene: -
j_gene: TRBJ1-1
v_gene: TRBV2

CDR3nt: TGCGCCAGCAGCTTGTACGAGGTCGGGACTGAAGCTTTCTTT
CDR3aa: CASSLYEVGTEAFF
abundance: -
d_gene: -
j_gene: TRBJ1-1
v_gene: TRBV5-1

CDR3nt: TGCGCCAGCAGCGGGGAGGCGAACACTGAAGCTTTCTTT
CDR3aa: CASSGEANTEAFF
abundance: -
d_gene: -
j_gene: TRBJ1-1
v_gene: TRBV4-1

CDR3nt: TGTGCCAGCAGCTTAGATAGAGTCGGGGGATCGAACACTGAAGCTTTCTTT
CDR3aa: CASSLDRVGGSNTEAFF
abundance: once
d_gene: -
j_gene: TRBJ1-1
v_gene: TRBV7-6

CDR3nt: TGTGCCAGCAGCTTGCTCCACCCCGGGGACGAGCAGTACTTC
CDR3aa: CASSLLHPGDEQYF
abundance: -
d_gene: -
j_gene: TRBJ2-7
v_gene: TRBV5-5

CDR3nt: TGTGCCAGCAGCGAGGGGAGGACCCAAAGAGGGAACACTGAAGCTTTCTTT
CDR3aa: CASSEGRTQRGNTEAFF
abundance: -
d_gene: -
j_gene: TRBJ1-1
v_gene: TRBV9

CDR3nt: TGTGCCAGCACCGGGACAGGGGCGGTTCCTAACTATGGCTACACCTTC
CDR3aa: CASTGTGAVPNYGYTF
abundance: -
d_gene: TRBD1
j_gene: TRBJ1-2
v_gene: TRBV28

CDR3nt: TGTGCCAGCAGCCCGTTTAGCAATCAGCCCCAGCATTTT
CDR3aa: CASSPFSNQPQHF
abundance: -
d_gene: -
j_gene: TRBJ1-5
v_gene: TRBV28

CDR3nt: TGTGCCACCAGCAGAGACAGGGGGACCAGGACTGAAGCTTTCTTT
CDR3aa: CATSRDRGTRTEAFF
abundance: -
d_gene: TRBD1
j_gene: TRBJ1-1
v_gene: TRBV15

CDR3nt: TGTGCCAGCAGCGTAACCGGGACAGGGGAGACCGAGCAGTTCTTC
CDR3aa: CASSVTGTGETEQFF
abundance: -
d_gene: TRBD1
j_gene: TRBJ2-1
v_gene: TRBV5-4

CDR3nt: TGTGCCAGCAGTCCCGGGACAGTCAATACTGAAGCTTTCTTT
CDR3aa: CASSPGTVNTEAFF
abundance: -
d_gene: TRBD1
j_gene: TRBJ1-1
v_gene: TRBV6-6

CDR3nt: TGCGCCAGCAGCTTCCTGACAGGGGGCCCTAATGAAAAACTGTTTTTT
CDR3aa: CASSFLTGGPNEKLFF
abundance: -
d_gene: TRBD1
j_gene: TRBJ1-4
v_gene: TRBV5-1